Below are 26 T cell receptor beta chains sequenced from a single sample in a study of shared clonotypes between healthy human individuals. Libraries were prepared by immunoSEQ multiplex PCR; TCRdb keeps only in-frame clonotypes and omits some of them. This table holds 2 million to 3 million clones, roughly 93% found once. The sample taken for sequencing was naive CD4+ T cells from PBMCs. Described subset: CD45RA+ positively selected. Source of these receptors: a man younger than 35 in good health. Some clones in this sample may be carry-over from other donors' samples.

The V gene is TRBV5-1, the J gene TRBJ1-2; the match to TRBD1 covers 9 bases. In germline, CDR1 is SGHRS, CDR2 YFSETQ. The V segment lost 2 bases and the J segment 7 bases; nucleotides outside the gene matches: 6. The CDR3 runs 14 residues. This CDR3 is CASSLSGTGTGYTF. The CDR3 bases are TGCGCCAGCAGCTTATCCGGGACAGGGACTGGCTACACCTTC.

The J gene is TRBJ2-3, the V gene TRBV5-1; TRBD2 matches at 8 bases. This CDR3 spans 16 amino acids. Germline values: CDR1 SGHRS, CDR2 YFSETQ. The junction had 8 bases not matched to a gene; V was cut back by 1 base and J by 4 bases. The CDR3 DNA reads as TGCGCCAGCAGCTTGTTGGCGCTAGCGGGTGCAGATACGCAGTATTTT. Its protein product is CASSLLALAGADTQYF.

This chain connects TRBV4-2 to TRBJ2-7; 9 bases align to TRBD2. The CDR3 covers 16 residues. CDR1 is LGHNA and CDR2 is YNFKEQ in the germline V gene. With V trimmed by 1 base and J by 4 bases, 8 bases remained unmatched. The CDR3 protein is CASSQGLAGALYEQYF. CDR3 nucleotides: TGTGCCAGCAGCCAAGGATTAGCGGGAGCACTTTACGAGCAGTACTTC.

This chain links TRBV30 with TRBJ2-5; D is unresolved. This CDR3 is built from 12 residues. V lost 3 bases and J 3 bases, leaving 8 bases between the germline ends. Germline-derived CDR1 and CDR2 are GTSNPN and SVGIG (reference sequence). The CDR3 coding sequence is TGTGCCTGGAGCCCGATCAAAGAGACCCAGTACTTC. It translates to CAWSPIKETQYF.

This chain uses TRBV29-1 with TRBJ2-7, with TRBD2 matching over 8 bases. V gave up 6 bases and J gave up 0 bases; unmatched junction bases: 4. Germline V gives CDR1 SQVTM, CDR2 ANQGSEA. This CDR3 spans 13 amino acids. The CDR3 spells CSVGLGSSYEQYF. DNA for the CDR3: TGCAGCGTGGGACTAGGGAGCTCCTACGAGCAGTACTTC.

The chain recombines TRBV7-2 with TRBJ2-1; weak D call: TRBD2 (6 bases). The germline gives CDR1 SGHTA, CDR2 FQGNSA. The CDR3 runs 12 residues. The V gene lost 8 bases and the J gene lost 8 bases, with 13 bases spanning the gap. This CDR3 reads CASSKEGYEQFF. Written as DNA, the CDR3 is TGTGCCAGCTCCAAGGAGGGATATGAGCAGTTCTTC.

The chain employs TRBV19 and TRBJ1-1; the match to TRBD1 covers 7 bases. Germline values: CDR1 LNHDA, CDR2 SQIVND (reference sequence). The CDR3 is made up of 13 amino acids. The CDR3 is CASNQGVDTEAFF. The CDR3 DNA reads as TGTGCAAGCAACCAGGGGGTGGACACTGAAGCTTTCTTT.

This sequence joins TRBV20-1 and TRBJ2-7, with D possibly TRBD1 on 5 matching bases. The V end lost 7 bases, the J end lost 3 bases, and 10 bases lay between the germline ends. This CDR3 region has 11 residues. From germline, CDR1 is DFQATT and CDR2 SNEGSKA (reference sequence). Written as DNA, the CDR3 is TGCAGTGTTAGGGGTAACTACGAGCAGTACTTC. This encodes CSVRGNYEQYF.

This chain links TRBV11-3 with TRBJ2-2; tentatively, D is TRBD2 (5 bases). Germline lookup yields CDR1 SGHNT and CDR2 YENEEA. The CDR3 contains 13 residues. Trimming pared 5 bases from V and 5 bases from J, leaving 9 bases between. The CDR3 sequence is CASSRTRTGELFF. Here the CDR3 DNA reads TGTGCCAGCAGCCGGACTCGGACCGGGGAGCTGTTTTTT.

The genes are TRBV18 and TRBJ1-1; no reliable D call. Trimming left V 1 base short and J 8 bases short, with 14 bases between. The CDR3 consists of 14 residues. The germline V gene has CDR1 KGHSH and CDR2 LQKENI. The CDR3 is CASSPLRYWPEAFF. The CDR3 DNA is TGTGCCAGCTCACCACTAAGGTATTGGCCGGAAGCTTTCTTT.

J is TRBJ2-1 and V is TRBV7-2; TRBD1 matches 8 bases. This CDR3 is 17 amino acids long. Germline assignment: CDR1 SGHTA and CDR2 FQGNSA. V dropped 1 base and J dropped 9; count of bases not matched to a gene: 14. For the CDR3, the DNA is TGTGCCAGCAGCTTAGTGGCAGGGGGCGCCTTAATGGGTGAGCAGTTCTTC. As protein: CASSLVAGGALMGEQFF.

The CDR3 DNA sequence: TGTGCCAGCAGAGGGGCCTTGATGGGGCCCCGCGAGTATGGCTACACCTTC. This sequence encodes CASRGALMGPREYGYTF. V gene TRBV28 combines with J gene TRBJ1-2, with D possibly TRBD1 on 5 matching bases. The germline gives CDR1 MDHEN, CDR2 SYDVKM. This CDR3 has 17 amino acids. The V end was cut by 6 bases, the J end by 5 bases, with 25 bases between.

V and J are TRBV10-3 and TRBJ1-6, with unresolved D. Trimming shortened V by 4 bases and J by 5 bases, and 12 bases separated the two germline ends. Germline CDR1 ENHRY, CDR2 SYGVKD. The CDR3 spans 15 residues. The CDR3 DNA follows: TGTGCCATCAGTGGAACCGGTGGCGATAATTCACCCCTCCACTTT. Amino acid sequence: CAISGTGGDNSPLHF.

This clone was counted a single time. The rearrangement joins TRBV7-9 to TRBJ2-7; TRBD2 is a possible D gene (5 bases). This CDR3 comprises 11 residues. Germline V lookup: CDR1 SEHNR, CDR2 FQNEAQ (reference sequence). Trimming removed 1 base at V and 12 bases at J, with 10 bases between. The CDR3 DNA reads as TGTGCCAGCAGCTTAGAAAGGAGGAGGTACTTC. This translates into CASSLERRRYF.

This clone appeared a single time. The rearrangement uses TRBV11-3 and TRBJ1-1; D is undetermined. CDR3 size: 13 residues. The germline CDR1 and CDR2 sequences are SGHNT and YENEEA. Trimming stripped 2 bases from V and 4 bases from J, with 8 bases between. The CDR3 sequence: CASSLITGTEAFF. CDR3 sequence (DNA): TGTGCCAGCAGCTTAATTACGGGCACTGAAGCTTTCTTT. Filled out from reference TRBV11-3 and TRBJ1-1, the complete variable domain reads EAGVVQSPRYKIIEKKQPVAFWCNPISGHNTLYWYLQNLGQGPELLIRYENEEAVDDSQLPKDRFSAERLKGVDSTLKIQPAELGDSAVYLCASSLITGTEAFFGQGTRLTVV.

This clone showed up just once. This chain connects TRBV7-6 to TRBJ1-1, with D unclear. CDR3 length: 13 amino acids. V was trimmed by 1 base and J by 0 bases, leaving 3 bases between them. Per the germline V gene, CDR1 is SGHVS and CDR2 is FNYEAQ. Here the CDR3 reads CASSLELNTEAFF. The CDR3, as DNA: TGTGCCAGCAGCTTAGAACTGAACACTGAAGCTTTCTTT.

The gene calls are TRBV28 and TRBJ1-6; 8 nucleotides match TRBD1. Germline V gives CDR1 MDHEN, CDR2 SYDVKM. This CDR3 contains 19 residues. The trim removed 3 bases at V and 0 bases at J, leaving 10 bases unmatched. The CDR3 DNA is TGTGCCAGCAGTTTCCCAAAGAAACAGGGGGGCTCCTATAATTCACCCCTCCACTTT. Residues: CASSFPKKQGGSYNSPLHF.

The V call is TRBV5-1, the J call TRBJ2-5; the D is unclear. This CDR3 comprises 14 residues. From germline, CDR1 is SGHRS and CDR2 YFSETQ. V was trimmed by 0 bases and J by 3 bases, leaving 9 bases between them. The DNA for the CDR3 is TGCGCCAGCAGCTTGGTTGGCACCAAAGAGACCCAGTACTTC. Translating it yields CASSLVGTKETQYF.

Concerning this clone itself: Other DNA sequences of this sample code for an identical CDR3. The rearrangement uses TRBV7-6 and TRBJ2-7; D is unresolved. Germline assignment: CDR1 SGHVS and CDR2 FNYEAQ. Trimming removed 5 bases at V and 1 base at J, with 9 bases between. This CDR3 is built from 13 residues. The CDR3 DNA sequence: TGTGCCAGCAGCCGCGGACGGTCCTACGAGCAGTACTTC. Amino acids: CASSRGRSYEQYF.

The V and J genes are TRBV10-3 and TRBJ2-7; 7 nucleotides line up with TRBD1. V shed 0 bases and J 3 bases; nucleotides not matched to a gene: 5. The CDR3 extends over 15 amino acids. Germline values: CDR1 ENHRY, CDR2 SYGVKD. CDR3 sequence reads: CAISESRTGDYEQYF. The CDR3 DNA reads TGTGCCATCAGTGAGTCAAGGACAGGAGACTACGAGCAGTACTTC.

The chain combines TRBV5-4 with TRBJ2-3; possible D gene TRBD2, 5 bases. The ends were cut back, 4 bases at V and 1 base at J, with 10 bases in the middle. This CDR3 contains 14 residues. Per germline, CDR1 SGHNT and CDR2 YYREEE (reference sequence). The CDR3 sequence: CASSPRRGTDTQYF. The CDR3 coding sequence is TGTGCCAGCAGCCCGCGGCGGGGCACAGATACGCAGTATTTT.

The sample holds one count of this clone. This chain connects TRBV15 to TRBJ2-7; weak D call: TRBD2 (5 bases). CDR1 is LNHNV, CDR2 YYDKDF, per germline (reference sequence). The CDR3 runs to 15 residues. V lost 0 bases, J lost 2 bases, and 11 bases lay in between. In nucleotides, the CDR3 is TGTGCCACCAGCAGAGAACTAGGTACCGCCTACGAGCAGTACTTC. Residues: CATSRELGTAYEQYF. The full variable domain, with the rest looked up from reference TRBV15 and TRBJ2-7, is DAMVIQNPRYQVTQFGKPVTLSCSQTLNHNVMYWYQQKSSQAPKLLFHYYDKDFNNEADTPDNFQSRRPNTSFCFLDIRSPGLGDTAMYLCATSRELGTAYEQYFGPGTRLTVT.

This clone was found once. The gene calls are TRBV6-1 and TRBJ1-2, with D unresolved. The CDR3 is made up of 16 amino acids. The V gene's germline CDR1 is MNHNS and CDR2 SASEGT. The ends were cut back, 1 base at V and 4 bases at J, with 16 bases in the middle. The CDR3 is CASSEDIDGWGYGYTF. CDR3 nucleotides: TGTGCCAGCAGTGAAGATATTGATGGATGGGGCTATGGCTACACCTTC.

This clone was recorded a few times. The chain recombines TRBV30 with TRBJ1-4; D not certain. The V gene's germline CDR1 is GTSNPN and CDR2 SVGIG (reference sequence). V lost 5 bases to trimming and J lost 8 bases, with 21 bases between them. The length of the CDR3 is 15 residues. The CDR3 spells CAWGAGYGGTEKLFF. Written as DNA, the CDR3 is TGTGCCTGGGGAGCGGGGTACGGTGGCACCGAAAAACTGTTTTTT.

The CDR3 spells CSTGAGNTIYF. CDR3 nucleotide sequence: TGCAGTACGGGAGCCGGAAACACCATATATTTT. The chain couples TRBV20-1 to TRBJ1-3; D unclear. In germline, CDR1 is DFQATT, CDR2 SNEGSKA (reference sequence). V was clipped by 8 bases and J by 4 bases, with 9 bases between them. The CDR3 sequence is 11 residues long.

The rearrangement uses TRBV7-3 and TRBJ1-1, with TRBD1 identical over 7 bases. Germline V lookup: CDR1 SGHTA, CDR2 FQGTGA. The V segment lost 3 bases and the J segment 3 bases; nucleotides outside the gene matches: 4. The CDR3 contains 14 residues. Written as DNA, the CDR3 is TGTGCCAGCAGCTTTGCCAGGGGGGACACTGAAGCTTTCTTT. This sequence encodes CASSFARGDTEAFF.